The present entry profiles one TCR beta chain with its context. The record originates from a study of blood T cell repertoires in COVID-19. The V end lost 4 bases, the J end lost 4 bases, and 13 bases lay between the germline ends. The CDR3 is made up of 13 amino acids. CDR1 SQVTM and CDR2 ANQGSEA come from the germline V gene. Participants, roughly 18 to 89 years old, spanned about two dozen US areas. Measured with immunoSEQ multiplex PCR; TCRdb has only the in-frame clones, and not every one. The sample records about 200,000 clones, 70% to 85% being singletons. Source material: PBMCs or T cells enriched from blood (not recorded which). The V call is TRBV29-1, the J call TRBJ1-1; possible D gene TRBD1, 5 bases. This receptor was identified in a man aged 35 to 55 who had recovered from COVID-19. CDR3 bases: TGCAGCGTTGTCGTGGGGGGGGGCACTGAAGCTTTCTTT. Its translation is CSVVVGGGTEAFF.